A selection of T cell receptor beta chains follows, all from one sample in a study of tumor-infiltrating lymphocytes in primary liver carcinoma. One entry per CDR3 protein results from TCRdb running MiXCR on the multiplex PCR reads. In the table there are 80,000 or so distinct CDR3 sequences, approximately 62% of which are singletons. Input material: tumor-adjacent normal liver tissue. The receptors originated from a middle-aged man with primary liver carcinoma and hepatitis B virus infection. Both conserved end residues are part of each CDR3. Fields, in order: clone size, V gene, J gene, D gene, CDR3 protein, CDR3 DNA. The D gene is left open where the match is weak. Rows may omit the clone size; those that give it use once, few, many or a size class.

>many|TRBV7-9|TRBJ2-2|-
CAPPEDTGELFF
TGTGCACCTCCTGAAGACACCGGGGAGCTGTTTTTT
>-|TRBV4-1|TRBJ2-1|-
CISSQRLSGYQDYNEQFF
TGCATCAGCAGCCAACGCTTAAGTGGCTACCAAGACTACAACGAGCAGTTCTTC
>-|TRBV28|TRBJ1-6|-
CASSFVGHDLHF
TGTGCCAGCAGTTTTGTAGGCCATGACCTCCATTTT
>-|TRBV5-6|TRBJ2-2|-
CASSSDFRGSNIGELFF
TGTGCCAGCAGCTCTGACTTCCGAGGCTCAAACATCGGGGAGCTGTTTTTT
>-|TRBV5-1|TRBJ2-5|-
CASSFGIKETQYF
TGCGCCAGCAGCTTCGGGATAAAAGAGACCCAGTACTTC
>few|TRBV6-2/TRBV6-3|TRBJ2-6|TRBD2
CASSSGGPSQTF
TGTGCCAGCAGTTCGGGGGGGCCCTCTCAGACTTTC
>-|TRBV5-4|TRBJ2-1|TRBD1
CASTPDTGTEGYSEQFF
TGTGCCAGCACTCCCGACACCGGGACAGAAGGATACAGTGAGCAGTTCTTC
>many|TRBV10-1|TRBJ2-3|-
CASSDEGKQHDTQYF
TGCGCCAGCAGTGACGAGGGTAAACAGCACGATACGCAGTATTTT
>many|TRBV5-1|TRBJ2-6|-
CASSGALGGANVLTF
TGCGCCAGCAGCGGAGCGCTTGGTGGGGCCAACGTCCTGACTTTC
>-|TRBV12-3/TRBV12-4|TRBJ2-7|-
CASLLRDTSTYEQYF
TGTGCCAGCCTACTAAGGGACACAAGTACCTATGAGCAGTACTTC
>-|TRBV11-2|TRBJ2-5|-
CASSLAWLTLGKKGTQYF
TGTGCCAGCAGCTTAGCGTGGCTAACCCTGGGAAAAAAAGGGACCCAGTACTTC
>-|TRBV6-2/TRBV6-3|TRBJ2-3|-
CASSYLTGRTDTHYF
TGTGCCAGCAGTTACTTAACGGGGCGGACAGATACACATTATTTT
>many|TRBV5-6|TRBJ2-7|-
CASSLWGSSYEQYF
TGTGCCAGCAGCTTATGGGGAAGCTCCTACGAGCAGTACTTC
>-|TRBV6-1|TRBJ1-5|TRBD1
CASSPTGGRGKVNQPQHF
TGTGCCAGCAGCCCAACAGGGGGACGGGGGAAAGTTAATCAGCCCCAACATTTT
>few|TRBV4-1|TRBJ1-6|-
CASSPALAGNNSPLHF
TGCGCCAGCAGCCCAGCCCTAGCAGGGAACAATTCACCCCTACACTTT
>-|TRBV6-1|TRBJ2-2|-
CTSSEGWWLAGELFF
TGTACTAGCAGTGAAGGGTGGTGGCTCGCCGGGGAGCTGTTTTTT
>-|TRBV11-2|TRBJ1-2|TRBD1
CVSSYTGDSSPSYTF
TGTGTCAGCAGCTATACAGGGGACTCCTCCCCTAGCTACACCTTC
>many|TRBV6-6|TRBJ2-5|TRBD2
CASGSAGGSETQYF
TGTGCCAGCGGCTCAGCGGGAGGGAGTGAGACCCAGTACTTC
>-|TRBV11-1|TRBJ2-1|TRBD1
CASNLWPTGGNEQFF
TGTGCCAGCAACTTGTGGCCCACAGGGGGCAATGAGCAGTTCTTC
>-|TRBV5-5|TRBJ2-3|-
CVSSGIVAGSGTVTQYF
TGTGTCAGCAGCGGGATAGTAGCGGGATCTGGGACAGTTACGCAGTATTTT
>-|TRBV6-4|TRBJ2-1|TRBD2
CGSSEFGTSGVNEQFF
TGTGGCAGCAGTGAATTCGGGACTAGCGGGGTCAATGAGCAGTTCTTC
>-|TRBV11-2|TRBJ2-5|-
CASSLARLALRKKETQHF
TGTGCCAGCAGCTTAGCGAGGCTAGCCTTGAGAAAAAAAGAGACCCAGCACTTC
>-|TRBV12-3/TRBV12-4|TRBJ2-1|TRBD2
CASSGGRSHYNGQLF
TGTGCCAGCAGCGGGGGGAGGTCCCACTACAATGGGCAGCTCTTC
>-|TRBV12-3/TRBV12-4|TRBJ1-1|-
CVISFSGAADAFF
TGTGTCATCAGTTTTTCAGGGGCCGCTGACGCTTTCTTT
>-|TRBV6-5|TRBJ2-7|-
CASSASEEQYF
TGTGCCAGCAGTGCCTCGGAGGAGCAGTACTTC
>many|TRBV6-2/TRBV6-3|TRBJ1-5|-
CASTLVKGDQPQHF
TGTGCCAGCACCCTGGTGAAAGGGGATCAGCCCCAGCATTTT
>many|TRBV7-9|TRBJ2-7|-
CASSLGGSLEEQYF
TGTGCCAGCAGCTTAGGGGGGTCCCTTGAGGAGCAGTACTTC
>many|TRBV5-5|TRBJ2-5|-
CASSLAGQRWETQYF
TGTGCCAGCAGCTTGGCCGGGCAGCGATGGGAGACCCAGTACTTC